This T cell receptor (beta chain) came from a study of blood T cells in healthy people across ages. Overall study: There was about one barcoded beta molecule captured by template switching per two T cells.

The use of a sample-barcoded 5' primer and a J-beta primer mix characterized a second PCR of about 6 to 12 cycles. Each sample provided no less than 3 million CDR3-containing paired-end reads. In TCRdb, the 5' RACE reads were re-called with MiXCR into one record per CDR3 protein. The repertoire holds over 950,000 distinct CDR3 sequences, with more than 30% as singletons. This CDR3 region has 16 residues. Between the trimmed V and J ends, which lost 1 base and 0 bases, there was a span of 9 bases. CDR1 SEHNR and CDR2 FQNEAQ come from the germline V gene (reference sequence). The sequence was obtained from a man aged 18 to 29 in good health. The sample was blood. The V gene is TRBV7-9, the J gene TRBJ2-2; D uncertain. DNA for the CDR3: TGTGCCAGCAGCTTAGGAGACGGAGCGAACACCGGGGAGCTGTTTTTT. As protein: CASSLGDGANTGELFF.